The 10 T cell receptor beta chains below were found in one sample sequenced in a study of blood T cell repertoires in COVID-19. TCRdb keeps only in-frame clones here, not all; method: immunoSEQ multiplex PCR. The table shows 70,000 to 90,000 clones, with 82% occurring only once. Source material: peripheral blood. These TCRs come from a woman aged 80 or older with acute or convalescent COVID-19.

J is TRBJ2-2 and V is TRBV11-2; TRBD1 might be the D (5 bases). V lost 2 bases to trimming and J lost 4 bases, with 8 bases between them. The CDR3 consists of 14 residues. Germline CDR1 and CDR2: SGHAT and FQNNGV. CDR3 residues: CASSLQGGTGELFF. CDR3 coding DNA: TGTGCCAGCAGCTTACAGGGTGGCACCGGGGAGCTGTTTTTT.

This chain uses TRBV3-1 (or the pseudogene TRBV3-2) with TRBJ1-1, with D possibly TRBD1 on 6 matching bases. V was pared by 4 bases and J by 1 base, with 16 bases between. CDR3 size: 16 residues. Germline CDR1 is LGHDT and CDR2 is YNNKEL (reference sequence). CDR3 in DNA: TGTGCCAGCAGCCCTCGGGGGGCAGGGAGGAACACTGAAGCTTTCTTT. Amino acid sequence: CASSPRGAGRNTEAFF.

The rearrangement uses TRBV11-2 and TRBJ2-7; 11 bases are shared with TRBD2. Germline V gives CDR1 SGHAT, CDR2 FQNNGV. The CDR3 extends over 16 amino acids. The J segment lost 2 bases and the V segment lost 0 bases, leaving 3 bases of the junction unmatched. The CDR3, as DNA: TGTGCCAGCAGCTTAGAGAGACTAGCGGGGACCTACGAGCAGTACTTC. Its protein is CASSLERLAGTYEQYF.

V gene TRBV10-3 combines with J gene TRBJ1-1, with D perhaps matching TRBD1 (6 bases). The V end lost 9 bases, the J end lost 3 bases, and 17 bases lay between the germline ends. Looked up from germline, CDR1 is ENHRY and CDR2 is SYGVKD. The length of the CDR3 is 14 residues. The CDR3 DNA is TGTGCCATACGTCGTCCGGCAGGGGACACTGAAGCTTTCTTT. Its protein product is CAIRRPAGDTEAFF.

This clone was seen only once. CDR3 in DNA: TGTGCCAGCAGTTTCCCGGGCGGGGAGCTGTTTTTT. It encodes CASSFPGGELFF. The J gene is TRBJ2-2, the V gene TRBV28; D not certain. The CDR3 spans 12 residues. V was pared by 3 bases and J by 7 bases, with 6 bases between. Germline assignment: CDR1 MDHEN and CDR2 SYDVKM.

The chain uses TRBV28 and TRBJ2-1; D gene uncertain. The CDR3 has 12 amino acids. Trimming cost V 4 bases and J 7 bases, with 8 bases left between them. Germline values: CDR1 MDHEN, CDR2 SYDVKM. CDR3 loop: CASSSELNEQFF. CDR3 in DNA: TGTGCCAGCAGTTCCGAACTTAATGAGCAGTTCTTC. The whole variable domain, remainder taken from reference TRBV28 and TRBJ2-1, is DVKVTQSSRYLVKRTGEKVFLECVQDMDHENMFWYRQDPGLGLRLIYFSYDVKMKEKGDIPEGYSVSREKKERFSLILESASTNQTSMYLCASSSELNEQFFGPGTRLTVL.

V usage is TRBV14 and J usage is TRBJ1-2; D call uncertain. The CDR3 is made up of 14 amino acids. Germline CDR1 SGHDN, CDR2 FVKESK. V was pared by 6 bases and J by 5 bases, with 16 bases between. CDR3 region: CASRHSPLEYGYTF. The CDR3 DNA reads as TGTGCCAGCAGGCACTCCCCCCTAGAATATGGCTACACCTTC.

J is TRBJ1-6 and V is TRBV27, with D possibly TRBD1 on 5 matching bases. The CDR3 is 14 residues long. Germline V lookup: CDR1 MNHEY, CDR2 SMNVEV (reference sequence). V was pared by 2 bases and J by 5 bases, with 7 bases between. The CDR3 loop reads CASSLRGHNSPLHF. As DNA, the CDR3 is TGTGCCAGCAGTTTAAGGGGTCATAATTCACCCCTCCACTTT.

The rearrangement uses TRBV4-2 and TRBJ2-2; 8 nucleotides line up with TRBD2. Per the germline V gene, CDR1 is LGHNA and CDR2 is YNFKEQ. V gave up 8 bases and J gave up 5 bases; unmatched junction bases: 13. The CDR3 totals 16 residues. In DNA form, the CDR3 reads TGTGCCAGCGCTAAAGCGGGAGACGGTCTTACCGGGGAGCTGTTTTTT. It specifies CASAKAGDGLTGELFF.

The CDR3 bases are TGTGCCAGCAGGCAGGGACAGGGGAACACCGGGGAGCTGTTTTTT. Protein sequence: CASRQGQGNTGELFF. V and J are TRBV9 and TRBJ2-2, with 9 bases matching TRBD1. Germline CDR1 reads SGDLS; CDR2 reads YYNGEE. V gave up 5 bases and J gave up 1 base; unmatched junction bases: 3. The CDR3 covers 15 residues.